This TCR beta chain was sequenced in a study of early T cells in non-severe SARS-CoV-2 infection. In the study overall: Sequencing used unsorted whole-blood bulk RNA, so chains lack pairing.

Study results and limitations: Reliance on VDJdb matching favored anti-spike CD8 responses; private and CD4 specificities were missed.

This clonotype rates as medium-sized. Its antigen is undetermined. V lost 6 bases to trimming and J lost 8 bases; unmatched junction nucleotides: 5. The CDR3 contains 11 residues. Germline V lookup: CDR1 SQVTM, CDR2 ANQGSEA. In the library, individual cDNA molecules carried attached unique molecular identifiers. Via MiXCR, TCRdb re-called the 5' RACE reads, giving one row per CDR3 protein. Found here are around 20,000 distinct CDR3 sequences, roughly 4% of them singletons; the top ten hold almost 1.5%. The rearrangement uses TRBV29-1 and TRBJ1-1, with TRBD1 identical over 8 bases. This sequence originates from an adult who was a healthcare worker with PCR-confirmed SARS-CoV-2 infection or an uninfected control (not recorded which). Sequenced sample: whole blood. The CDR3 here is CSVPGGREAFF. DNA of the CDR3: TGCAGCGTCCCAGGGGGCAGGGAAGCTTTCTTT.